The T cell receptor beta chain described here comes from a study of blood T cell repertoires in COVID-19. About the study: Nucleic acid was either cDNA or gDNA, and it came from T cells, B-cell-depleted T cells, or PBMCs.

The CDR3 spans 14 residues. Per germline, CDR1 SGHTA and CDR2 FQGNSA. The ends were cut back, 5 bases at V and 4 bases at J, with 14 bases in the middle. The method was immunoSEQ multiplex PCR; TCRdb's version includes in-frame clones alone and lacks a portion of them. This table has more than 80,000 clones, 85% to 90% appearing once. Sequenced sample: peripheral blood. This chain uses TRBV7-2 with TRBJ1-2; D is ambiguous. The sequence came from a human donor with active COVID-19. The donor label of this sample is uncertain. The CDR3, as DNA: TGTGCCAGCAGCCCCCGTCTCCAGCGCTATGGCTACACCTTC. It specifies CASSPRLQRYGYTF.